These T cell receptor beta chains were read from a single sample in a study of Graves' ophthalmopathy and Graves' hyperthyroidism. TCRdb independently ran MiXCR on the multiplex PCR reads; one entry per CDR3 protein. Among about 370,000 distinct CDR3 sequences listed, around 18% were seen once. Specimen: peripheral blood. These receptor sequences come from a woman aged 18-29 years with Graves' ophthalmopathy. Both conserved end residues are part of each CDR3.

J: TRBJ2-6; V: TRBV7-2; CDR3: CASSSGGANVLTF
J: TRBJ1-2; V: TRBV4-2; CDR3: CASSQDKDPKGPNYGYTF
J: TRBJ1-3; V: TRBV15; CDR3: CATSSSIGGIGNTIYF
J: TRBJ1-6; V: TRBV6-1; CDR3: CASRWTGSSYNSPLHF
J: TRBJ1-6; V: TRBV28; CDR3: CASSILIWPLHF
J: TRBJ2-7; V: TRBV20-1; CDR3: CSASGQRAYGQYF
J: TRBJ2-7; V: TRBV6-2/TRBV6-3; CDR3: CASSPVAGGPYEQYF
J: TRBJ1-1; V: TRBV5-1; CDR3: CASSLRATGTMNTEAFF
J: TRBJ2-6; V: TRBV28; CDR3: CASTSDRNSGANVLTF
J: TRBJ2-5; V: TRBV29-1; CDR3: CSVEGDREVTQYF
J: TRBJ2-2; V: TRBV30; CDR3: CAWGSNTGELFF
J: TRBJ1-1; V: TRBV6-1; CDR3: CASGQGGEAFF
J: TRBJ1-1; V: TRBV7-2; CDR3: CASSLFFGSNTEAFF
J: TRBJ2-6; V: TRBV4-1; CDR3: CASSPRTGSSSGANVLTF
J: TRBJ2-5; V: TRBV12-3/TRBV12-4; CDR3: CASSLNGRKQTQYF
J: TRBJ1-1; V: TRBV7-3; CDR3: CASSATATNTEAFF
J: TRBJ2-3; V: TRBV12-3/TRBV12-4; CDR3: CASSFPVGGDTQYF
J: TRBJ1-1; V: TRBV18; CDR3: CASSPRSRELKDTEAFF
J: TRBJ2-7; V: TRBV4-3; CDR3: CASSHRYRGSYEQYF
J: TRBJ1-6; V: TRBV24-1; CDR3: CATSDRGASFSPLHF
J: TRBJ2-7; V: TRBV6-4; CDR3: CASSQILGVIGHYEQYF
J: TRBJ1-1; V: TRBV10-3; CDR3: CAISGTMNTEAFF
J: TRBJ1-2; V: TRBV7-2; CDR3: CASSPGQGGYTF
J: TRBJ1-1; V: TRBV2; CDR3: CASIVQGPEAFF
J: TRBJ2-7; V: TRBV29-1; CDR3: CSVVILTYERYF
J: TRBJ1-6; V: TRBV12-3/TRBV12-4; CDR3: CASRQQGWNSPLHF
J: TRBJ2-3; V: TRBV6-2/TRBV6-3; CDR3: CASSYPTSGGAGSADTQYF
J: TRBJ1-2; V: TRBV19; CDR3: CASSIPGQGPYGYTF
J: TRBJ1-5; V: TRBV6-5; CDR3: CASSYTIEQPQHF
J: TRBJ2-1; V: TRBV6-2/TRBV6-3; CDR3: CASSYKTGKFF
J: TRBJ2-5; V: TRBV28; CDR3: CASSSQRAPGETQYF
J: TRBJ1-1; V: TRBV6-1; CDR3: CASSEWGAVEAFF
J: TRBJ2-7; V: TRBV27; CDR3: CASKRGRAAHEQYF
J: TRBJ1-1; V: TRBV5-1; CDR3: CASTPTGAGTEAFF
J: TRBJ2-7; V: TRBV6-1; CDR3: CASISWGQGSEQYF
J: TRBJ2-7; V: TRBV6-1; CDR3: CASTSTGAYEQYF
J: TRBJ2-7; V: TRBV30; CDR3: CAWSVLANYEQYF